This is a list of T cell receptor beta chains from one sample in a study of memory CD4+ T cells and cytomegalovirus serostatus. The table came from immunoSEQ multiplex PCR; TCRdb's copy has only in-frame clones and leaves some out. The sample shows about 82,000 clones, approximately 80% of them seen only once. The sequencing input was memory CD4+ T cells from blood. These receptors were collected from an adult in good health and CMV-seronegative. CDR3s include the opening cysteine and the closing phenylalanine or tryptophan. Fields, in order: V gene, clone size, J gene, D gene, CDR3 protein, CDR3 DNA. The D gene is left open where the match is weak. Clone size is stated in some rows and not others, as once, few, many or a class when expanded.

V gene: TRBV28
clone size: NA
J gene: TRBJ1-2
D gene: NA
CDR3 protein: CASSYQGNYGYTF
CDR3 DNA: TGTGCCAGCAGTTATCAGGGGAACTATGGCTACACCTTC

V gene: TRBV4-1
clone size: NA
J gene: TRBJ2-5
D gene: TRBD1
CDR3 protein: CASSQAGTGSETQYF
CDR3 DNA: TGCGCCAGCAGCCAAGCCGGGACAGGGAGCGAGACCCAGTACTTC

V gene: TRBV2
clone size: NA
J gene: TRBJ2-1
D gene: NA
CDR3 protein: CASSRWGDSYNEQFF
CDR3 DNA: TGTGCCAGCAGCCGATGGGGGGACTCCTACAATGAGCAGTTCTTC

V gene: TRBV18
clone size: NA
J gene: TRBJ1-1
D gene: TRBD1
CDR3 protein: CASSLTTGGEGEAFF
CDR3 DNA: TGTGCCAGTTCCCTTACGACAGGGGGCGAAGGGGAAGCTTTCTTT

V gene: TRBV9
clone size: few
J gene: TRBJ1-3
D gene: TRBD1
CDR3 protein: CASSVGTGTGISGNTIYF
CDR3 DNA: TGTGCCAGCAGCGTAGGGACCGGGACAGGGATATCTGGAAACACCATATATTTT

V gene: TRBV11-2
clone size: NA
J gene: TRBJ2-2
D gene: NA
CDR3 protein: CASSLTENTGELFF
CDR3 DNA: TGTGCCAGCAGCTTAACCGAAAACACCGGGGAGCTGTTTTTT

V gene: TRBV7-7
clone size: NA
J gene: TRBJ2-7
D gene: TRBD1
CDR3 protein: CASSPRQGGSFEQYF
CDR3 DNA: TGTGCTAGCAGCCCGAGACAGGGGGGCTCCTTCGAGCAGTACTTC

V gene: TRBV19
clone size: NA
J gene: TRBJ1-1
D gene: NA
CDR3 protein: CASSIVAGFEAFF
CDR3 DNA: TGTGCCAGTAGTATCGTCGCGGGGTTTGAAGCTTTCTTT

V gene: TRBV28
clone size: few
J gene: TRBJ1-1
D gene: TRBD1
CDR3 protein: CASSGYRGGNTEAFF
CDR3 DNA: TGTGCCAGCAGTGGTTACAGGGGAGGAAACACTGAAGCTTTCTTT

V gene: TRBV19
clone size: NA
J gene: TRBJ1-1
D gene: NA
CDR3 protein: CASSNQPGNQAFF
CDR3 DNA: TGTGCCAGTAGTAATCAACCAGGGAATCAAGCTTTCTTT

V gene: TRBV14
clone size: NA
J gene: TRBJ1-5
D gene: NA
CDR3 protein: CASSRGAIQPQHF
CDR3 DNA: TGTGCCAGCAGCCGGGGAGCTATTCAGCCCCAGCATTTT

V gene: TRBV4-1
clone size: NA
J gene: TRBJ2-2
D gene: NA
CDR3 protein: CASSLGRGGTGELFF
CDR3 DNA: TGCGCCAGCAGTCTCGGCAGGGGTGGGACCGGGGAGCTGTTTTTT

V gene: TRBV11-2
clone size: NA
J gene: TRBJ1-1
D gene: NA
CDR3 protein: CASSLEPLGTEAFF
CDR3 DNA: TGTGCCAGCAGCTTAGAACCCCTTGGCACTGAAGCTTTCTTT

V gene: TRBV5-1
clone size: NA
J gene: TRBJ1-4
D gene: TRBD1
CDR3 protein: CASSLDQGAREKLFF
CDR3 DNA: TGCGCCAGCAGCTTGGATCAGGGGGCGCGGGAAAAACTGTTTTTT

V gene: TRBV4-1
clone size: few
J gene: TRBJ1-1
D gene: NA
CDR3 protein: CASSPTRGRTEAFF
CDR3 DNA: TGCGCCAGCAGCCCAACCCGGGGGAGGACTGAAGCTTTCTTT

V gene: TRBV7-2
clone size: NA
J gene: TRBJ2-7
D gene: TRBD1
CDR3 protein: CASSKEAGQGFLQQYF
CDR3 DNA: TGTGCCAGCAGCAAAGAGGCGGGACAGGGTTTCCTGCAGCAGTACTTC

V gene: TRBV11-2
clone size: NA
J gene: TRBJ2-5
D gene: TRBD1
CDR3 protein: CASTISRDRAQETQYF
CDR3 DNA: TGTGCCAGCACCATCTCCCGGGACAGGGCACAAGAGACCCAGTACTTC

V gene: TRBV30
clone size: few
J gene: TRBJ2-1
D gene: NA
CDR3 protein: CAWSVLTNEQFF
CDR3 DNA: TGTGCCTGGAGTGTACTAACTAATGAGCAGTTCTTC

V gene: TRBV18
clone size: NA
J gene: TRBJ1-1
D gene: NA
CDR3 protein: CASSPTEHTEAFF
CDR3 DNA: TGTGCCAGCTCACCCACGGAGCACACTGAAGCTTTCTTT

V gene: TRBV11-2
clone size: NA
J gene: TRBJ2-2
D gene: TRBD2
CDR3 protein: CASSLRAGGNTGELFF
CDR3 DNA: TGTGCCAGCAGCCTTAGAGCGGGGGGCAACACCGGGGAGCTGTTTTTT

V gene: TRBV5-1
clone size: NA
J gene: TRBJ1-1
D gene: TRBD1
CDR3 protein: CASSTYRGRGNTEAFF
CDR3 DNA: TGCGCCAGCAGCACTTACAGGGGGCGGGGGAACACTGAAGCTTTCTTT

V gene: TRBV29-1
clone size: NA
J gene: TRBJ1-2
D gene: TRBD1
CDR3 protein: CSVERTGSPDGYTF
CDR3 DNA: TGCAGCGTTGAAAGGACAGGGAGTCCGGATGGCTACACCTTC

V gene: TRBV30
clone size: NA
J gene: TRBJ2-5
D gene: NA
CDR3 protein: CAWSAGGGQETQYF
CDR3 DNA: TGTGCCTGGAGTGCCGGGGGAGGCCAAGAGACCCAGTACTTC

V gene: TRBV5-4
clone size: NA
J gene: TRBJ2-2
D gene: NA
CDR3 protein: CASSSYGGGFATGELFF
CDR3 DNA: TGTGCCAGCAGCTCCTATGGTGGGGGGTTTGCCACCGGGGAGCTGTTTTTT

V gene: TRBV5-5
clone size: NA
J gene: TRBJ1-1
D gene: NA
CDR3 protein: CASSLFMRGLNTEAFF
CDR3 DNA: TGTGCCAGCAGCTTATTTATGCGGGGTTTGAACACTGAAGCTTTCTTT

V gene: TRBV18
clone size: few
J gene: TRBJ2-7
D gene: NA
CDR3 protein: CASSPKGNRALSYEQYF
CDR3 DNA: TGTGCCAGCTCACCAAAGGGTAACAGGGCTCTCTCCTACGAGCAGTACTTC

V gene: TRBV11-2
clone size: NA
J gene: TRBJ2-7
D gene: NA
CDR3 protein: CASSLGPAWGLYEQYF
CDR3 DNA: TGTGCCAGCAGCTTAGGGCCAGCCTGGGGCCTCTACGAGCAGTACTTC

V gene: TRBV25-1
clone size: NA
J gene: TRBJ1-6
D gene: TRBD1
CDR3 protein: CASRGQGNSPLHF
CDR3 DNA: TGTGCCAGCAGAGGACAGGGGAATTCACCCCTCCACTTT

V gene: TRBV7-3
clone size: NA
J gene: TRBJ2-2
D gene: NA
CDR3 protein: CASSRNQRELFF
CDR3 DNA: TGTGCCAGCAGCCGGAATCAAAGGGAGCTGTTTTTT

V gene: TRBV28
clone size: NA
J gene: TRBJ2-2
D gene: NA
CDR3 protein: CATEGDTGELFF
CDR3 DNA: TGTGCCACCGAGGGGGACACCGGGGAGCTGTTTTTT

V gene: TRBV2
clone size: NA
J gene: TRBJ2-5
D gene: TRBD2
CDR3 protein: CASSLTSGFQETQYF
CDR3 DNA: TGTGCCAGCAGTCTGACTAGCGGCTTCCAAGAGACCCAGTACTTC

V gene: TRBV30
clone size: NA
J gene: TRBJ2-7
D gene: NA
CDR3 protein: CAWRGSAYEQYF
CDR3 DNA: TGTGCCTGGAGGGGCAGTGCTTACGAGCAGTACTTC

V gene: TRBV18
clone size: NA
J gene: TRBJ2-1
D gene: TRBD2
CDR3 protein: CASSPPRAGGFDEQFF
CDR3 DNA: TGTGCCAGCTCACCACCCCGGGCGGGGGGGTTCGATGAGCAGTTCTTC

V gene: TRBV5-4
clone size: NA
J gene: TRBJ2-3
D gene: NA
CDR3 protein: CASTPSGGTDTQYF
CDR3 DNA: TGTGCCAGCACCCCGAGCGGCGGCACAGATACGCAGTATTTT

V gene: TRBV28
clone size: NA
J gene: TRBJ1-5
D gene: TRBD1
CDR3 protein: CASSSQGTGSNQPQHF
CDR3 DNA: TGTGCCAGCAGTTCCCAGGGGACAGGATCCAATCAGCCCCAGCATTTT